Shown below are 25 T cell receptor beta chains from a single sample sequenced in a study of T cells after yellow fever vaccination. TCRdb reprocessed the 5' RACE reads via MiXCR and lists one record per CDR3 protein. Counted here are some 550,000 distinct CDR3 sequences, about 19% occurring once; the ten biggest clones make up approximately 15%. Source: PBMCs, taken 15 days after the yellow fever booster vaccination. These receptors were collected from a man aged 25 to 40 who received the YFV17D yellow fever vaccine.

V usage is TRBV20-1 and J usage is TRBJ2-3, with 7 bases identical to TRBD2. CDR3 size: 14 residues. The V segment lost 4 bases and the J segment 2 bases; nucleotides outside the gene matches: 6. CDR1 DFQATT and CDR2 SNEGSKA come from the germline V gene (reference sequence). CDR3 region: CSAKPGLNTDTQYF. CDR3 sequence (DNA): TGCAGTGCTAAGCCGGGACTAAACACAGATACGCAGTATTTT.

This clonotype was counted a few times. V gene TRBV2 combines with J gene TRBJ1-5; D gene unclear. V gave up 1 base and J gave up 10 bases, with 11 bases separating them. The CDR3 extends over 13 amino acids. Germline lookup yields CDR1 SNHLY and CDR2 FYNNEI. The CDR3 protein is CASSEERRSPQHF. DNA of the CDR3: TGTGCCAGCAGTGAAGAGCGGAGATCACCCCAGCATTTT.

V and J are TRBV7-2 and TRBJ2-3; D remains unclear. Germline CDR1 SGHTA, CDR2 FQGNSA. This CDR3 comprises 13 residues. V dropped 3 bases and J dropped 10 bases, with 14 bases sitting between them. The CDR3: CASSFDDRPSQYF. CDR3 coding DNA: TGTGCCAGCAGCTTCGACGACCGCCCCTCGCAGTATTTT.

There are a few counts of this clonotype. This rearrangement joins TRBV18 to TRBJ2-5; tentative D call: TRBD2 (6 bases). Germline CDR1 KGHSH, CDR2 LQKENI. The CDR3 contains 15 residues. V gave up 3 bases and J gave up 2 bases, with 13 bases separating them. The CDR3 DNA reads as TGTGCCAGCTCACCGCCGGCAGGGAGGCAAGAGACCCAGTACTTC. Translation gives CASSPPAGRQETQYF.

This clonotype was seen more than once but under ten times. This chain joins TRBV15 and TRBJ2-1, with D possibly TRBD1 on 8 matching bases. The CDR3 runs to 18 residues. Germline lookup yields CDR1 LNHNV and CDR2 YYDKDF (reference sequence). V was clipped by 2 bases and J by 6 bases, with 23 bases between them. This CDR3 reads CATSRRGSGDRPGNEQFF. The DNA of the CDR3 is TGTGCCACCAGCAGAAGGGGGAGCGGGGACAGGCCAGGCAATGAGCAGTTCTTC.

This clonotype showed up just a few times. V gene TRBV30 combines with J gene TRBJ1-5, with D maybe TRBD1 (5 bases). The CDR3 runs to 14 residues. Germline V CDR1 and CDR2: GTSNPN, SVGIG (reference sequence). V was trimmed by 3 bases and J by 2 bases, leaving 11 bases between them. CDR3 bases: TGTGCCTGGAGCCAGGGTTTGGGCAATCAGCCCCAGCATTTT. Translating it yields CAWSQGLGNQPQHF.

This clonotype was detected only a few times. The V gene is TRBV20-1, the J gene TRBJ2-1; TRBD1 might be the D (7 bases). CDR3 size: 12 residues. Germline V lookup: CDR1 DFQATT, CDR2 SNEGSKA (reference sequence). Trimming shortened V by 2 bases and J by 8 bases, and 10 bases separated the two germline ends. The CDR3 loop is CSARQGGDEQFF. The CDR3 DNA sequence: TGCAGTGCTAGACAGGGGGGCGATGAGCAGTTCTTC.

This clonotype was detected many times. The chain joins TRBV6-5 to TRBJ2-7; 11 nucleotides match TRBD2. This CDR3 contains 15 residues. Looked up from germline, CDR1 is MNHEY and CDR2 is SVGAGI. The trim removed 4 bases at V and 2 bases at J, leaving 4 bases unmatched. CDR3 sequence: CASSWDSGRAYEQYF. The CDR3 DNA sequence: TGTGCCAGCAGTTGGGATAGCGGGAGGGCCTACGAGCAGTACTTC.

The J gene is TRBJ2-5, the V gene TRBV7-6; D gene ambiguous. The V and J ends lost 2 bases and 5 bases respectively, with 15 bases between them. The CDR3 is made up of 15 amino acids. Germline CDR1 SGHVS, CDR2 FNYEAQ. The CDR3 DNA sequence: TGTGCCAGCAGCTTAAGTGGCCAGCCGAGGGAGACCCAGTACTTC. This translates into CASSLSGQPRETQYF.

This clonotype was observed a handful of times. Its ends do not fully match the called genes, so a read error is possible. The rearrangement uses TRBV6-2 or TRBV6-3 and TRBJ2-7; no firm D call. The CDR3 spans 14 residues. Per germline, CDR1 MNHEY and CDR2 SVGEGT. The CDR3 protein is CASNLGYSSSEQYF. The CDR3 DNA is TGTGCCAGCAACCTCGGTTACTCTTCCTCCGAGCAGTACTTC.

The V gene is TRBV15, the J gene TRBJ2-2; D gene ambiguous. The CDR3 contains 8 residues. CDR1 LNHNV and CDR2 YYDKDF come from the germline V gene (reference sequence). The CDR3 sequence: CSDGELFF. The CDR3 bases are TGTTCGGACGGGGAGCTGTTTTTT.

In DNA form, the CDR3 reads TGTGCCAGCAGCAAAGGGGGGGCTACCTACAATGAGCAGTTCTTC. It encodes CASSKGGATYNEQFF. This chain joins TRBV7-2 and TRBJ2-1, with a tentative D call TRBD2 (7 bases). This CDR3 spans 15 amino acids. Germline-derived CDR1 and CDR2 are SGHTA and FQGNSA. V was pared by 5 bases and J by 2 bases, with 13 bases between.

This clonotype was counted only a few times. This sequence joins TRBV7-9 and TRBJ2-7; 9 bases align to TRBD1. Germline V lookup: CDR1 SEHNR, CDR2 FQNEAQ (reference sequence). V was pared by 2 bases and J by 4 bases, with 6 bases of the junction left unmatched. This CDR3 is built from 15 residues. The CDR3 DNA reads TGTGCCAGCAGCTTATGGACAGGGGCCCAGTACGAGCAGTACTTC. Protein sequence: CASSLWTGAQYEQYF.

In its sample, this clonotype was seen a few times. The V and J genes are TRBV29-1 and TRBJ2-7, with 10 bases aligning to TRBD1. The CDR3 has 13 amino acids. Per germline, CDR1 SQVTM and CDR2 ANQGSEA. The V segment lost 6 bases and the J segment 5 bases; nucleotides outside the gene matches: 7. CDR3 nucleotide sequence: TGCAGCGTACAGGGACAGGGGTTAGACGAGCAGTACTTC. It translates to CSVQGQGLDEQYF.

Only a few counts were recorded for this clonotype. The V gene is TRBV9, the J gene TRBJ1-4; TRBD1 is a possible D gene (6 bases). The CDR3 consists of 14 residues. Deletions cut 3 bases from V and 6 bases from J, with 12 bases between. Germline V gene data show CDR1 as SGDLS and CDR2 as YYNGEE. The CDR3 DNA reads TGTGCCAGCAGCGCCCGGGACACGCATGAAAAACTGTTTTTT. Amino acids: CASSARDTHEKLFF.

A few counts support this clonotype. The chain is built from TRBV6-2 or TRBV6-3 and TRBJ1-5; 9 nucleotides match TRBD1. Germline CDR1 MNHEY, CDR2 SVGEGT. The CDR3 consists of 14 residues. Trimming cost V 7 bases and J 7 bases; bases outside gene matches: 8. DNA of the CDR3: TGTGCCAGCACCGGGACAGGGAGACACCAGCCCCAGCATTTT. It codes for CASTGTGRHQPQHF.

This clonotype was observed a handful of times. The chain is built from TRBV13 and TRBJ2-3, with 13 positions matching TRBD2. The germline V gene has CDR1 PRHDT and CDR2 FYEKMQ (reference sequence). V dropped 5 bases and J dropped 2; count of bases not matched to a gene: 10. The CDR3 contains 18 residues. For the CDR3, the DNA is TGTGCCAGCAGCCCGACCGGACTAGCGGGAGAACTCACAGATACGCAGTATTTT. Amino acids: CASSPTGLAGELTDTQYF.

The table lists this clonotype with a count of one. The chain combines TRBV7-9 with TRBJ2-7, with TRBD2 identical over 13 bases. The J segment lost 5 bases and the V segment lost 5 bases, leaving 6 bases of the junction unmatched. Germline V gene sequence: CDR1 SEHNR, CDR2 FQNEAQ (reference sequence). The CDR3 consists of 15 residues. The CDR3 here is CASSPGTSGINEQYF. The CDR3 DNA sequence: TGTGCCAGCAGCCCCGGGACTAGCGGGATCAACGAGCAGTACTTC.

The CDR3 loop reads CASSFRASGRGYASTDTQYF. As DNA, the CDR3 is TGTGCCAGCAGCTTTCGGGCTAGCGGGAGAGGATATGCTAGCACAGATACGCAGTATTTT. The V and J genes are TRBV11-2 and TRBJ2-3; TRBD2 matches 10 bases. Germline-derived CDR1 and CDR2 are SGHAT and FQNNGV. V shed 3 bases and J 0 bases; nucleotides not matched to a gene: 15. CDR3 length: 20 residues.

This clonotype was detected a few times. As DNA, the CDR3 is TGTGCCACCAGCAGATCGGGACTAGCGGGCCCAAATGAGCAGTTCTTC. Translated, it gives CATSRSGLAGPNEQFF. The chain is built from TRBV15 and TRBJ2-1; 12 bases are shared with TRBD2. CDR1 is LNHNV and CDR2 is YYDKDF in the germline V gene (reference sequence). V lost 2 bases, J lost 7 bases, and 6 bases stayed unmatched. This CDR3 comprises 16 residues.

This clonotype was observed a handful of times. This sequence joins TRBV3-1 and TRBJ1-1, with 11 bases identical to TRBD1. Germline assignment: CDR1 LGHDT and CDR2 YNNKEL (reference sequence). V lost 6 bases and J lost 5; bases outside the gene matches: 8. The CDR3 contains 15 residues. The CDR3 DNA follows: TGTGCCAGCAGAGCGTGGGACAGGGGGGGGACTGAAGCTTTCTTT. Translated, it gives CASRAWDRGGTEAFF.

The sample holds a few counts of this clonotype. The gene calls are TRBV6-4 and TRBJ2-7; D gene unclear. The CDR3 is 11 amino acids. Germline loops: CDR1 MRHNA, CDR2 SNTAGT. Trimming took off 10 bases at V and 2 bases at J, with 9 bases between the two ends. As DNA, the CDR3 is TGTGCCATCGCGGTCCCCTACGAGCAGTACTTC. This gives the protein CAIAVPYEQYF.

This clonotype occurred a few times. The V gene is TRBV5-1, the J gene TRBJ2-5; tentative D call: TRBD2 (6 bases). The CDR3 is 15 residues long. V was shortened by 0 bases and J by 5 bases, with 14 bases between the two germline ends. Germline CDR1 and CDR2: SGHRS and YFSETQ. Here the CDR3 DNA reads TGCGCCAGCAGCTTGGTTAGCGGAGGTTCGGAGACCCAGTACTTC. It codes for CASSLVSGGSETQYF.

This clonotype was seen more than once but under ten times. The rearrangement joins TRBV12-3 or TRBV12-4 to TRBJ1-6, with 7 bases that match TRBD1. This CDR3 has 15 residues. Trimming took 0 bases from V and 5 from J; bases not matched to a gene: 1. CDR3 region: CASSLAGGDNSPLHF. CDR3 DNA sequence: TGTGCCAGCAGTTTAGCAGGGGGCGATAATTCACCCCTCCACTTT.

This chain joins TRBV10-2 and TRBJ2-1; 10 bases fit TRBD2. V dropped 6 bases and J dropped 7; count of bases not matched to a gene: 6. CDR3 length: 14 residues. In germline, CDR1 is WSHSY, CDR2 SAAADI. In nucleotides, the CDR3 is TGCGCCAGCAGGAGCGGGAGGGCCAAGAATGAGCAGTTCTTC. Translating it yields CASRSGRAKNEQFF.